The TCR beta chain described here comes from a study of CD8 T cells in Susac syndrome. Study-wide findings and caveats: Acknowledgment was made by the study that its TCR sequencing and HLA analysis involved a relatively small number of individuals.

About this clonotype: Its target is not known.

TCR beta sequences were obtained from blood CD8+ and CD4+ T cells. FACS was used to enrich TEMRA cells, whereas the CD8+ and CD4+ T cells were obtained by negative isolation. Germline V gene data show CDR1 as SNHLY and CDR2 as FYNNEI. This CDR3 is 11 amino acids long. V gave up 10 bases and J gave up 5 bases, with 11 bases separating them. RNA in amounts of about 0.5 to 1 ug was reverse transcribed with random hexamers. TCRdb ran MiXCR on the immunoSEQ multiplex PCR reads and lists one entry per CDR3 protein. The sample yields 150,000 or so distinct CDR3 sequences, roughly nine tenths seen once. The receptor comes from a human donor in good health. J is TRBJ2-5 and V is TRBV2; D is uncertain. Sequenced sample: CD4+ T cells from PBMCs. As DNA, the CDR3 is TGTGCCACCCTTGGGGTCGAGACCCAGTACTTC. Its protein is CATLGVETQYF.